This T cell receptor beta chain was recorded in a study of technical replicates of blood from a handful of donors. This CDR3 has 15 amino acids. CDR1 is SGDLS and CDR2 is YYNGEE in the germline V gene. The ends were cut back, 2 bases at V and 5 bases at J, with 14 bases in the middle. Profiled with immunoSEQ multiplex PCR; TCRdb holds only in-frame clones, not every one. The data contain 75,000 to 100,000 clones, around nine tenths of them seen just once; the ten biggest clones take up 0.27%. Specimen: T cells isolated from PBMCs. This chain uses TRBV9 with TRBJ1-5; D is unresolved. The receptor comes from a human donor in good health. For the CDR3, the DNA is TGTGCCAGCAGCGTTCGCTCGGGTACCGATCAGCCCCAGCATTTT. This sequence encodes CASSVRSGTDQPQHF.